One sample yielded the 7 T cell receptor beta chains listed below, sequenced in a study of T cell responses to AZD1222 COVID-19 vaccine. Clones were sequenced by immunoSEQ multiplex PCR, and TCRdb holds only the in-frame ones, with some missing. Of around 150,000 clones listed, around nine tenths are singletons. Sequenced here: peripheral blood, sampled on day 0 of AZD1222 vaccination. Every receptor here comes from an adult in good health.

The V call is TRBV3-1 (or the pseudogene TRBV3-2), the J call TRBJ2-1, with 9 bases matching TRBD2. Germline V gene sequence: CDR1 LGHDT, CDR2 YNNKEL (reference sequence). The CDR3 totals 15 residues. The ends lost 2 bases at V and 8 bases at J; junction bases unmatched: 7. CDR3 DNA sequence: TGTGCCAGCAGCCAAAGGTACGTAGCGGGGGATGAGCAGTTCTTC. Translation: CASSQRYVAGDEQFF.

V is TRBV15 and J is TRBJ1-2; D is undetermined. Trimming removed 0 bases from V and 6 bases from J, with 8 bases in between. This CDR3 is built from 13 residues. Looked up from germline, CDR1 is LNHNV and CDR2 is YYDKDF (reference sequence). The CDR3: CATSRDRGHGYTF. The CDR3 DNA reads TGTGCCACCAGCAGAGATCGTGGGCATGGCTACACCTTC.

As DNA, the CDR3 is TGTGCCAGCTCACCAAAGGATGAGCAGTTCTTC. It codes for CASSPKDEQFF. V usage is TRBV18 and J usage is TRBJ2-1; D remains ambiguous. The V and J ends lost 2 bases and 8 bases respectively, with 4 bases between them. The CDR3 is 11 amino acids. The germline V gene encodes CDR1 KGHSH and CDR2 LQKENI.

This clone was picked up one time. The chain combines TRBV7-2 with TRBJ2-7, with 14 bases matching TRBD2. Trimming took 3 bases from V and 2 from J; bases not matched to a gene: 9. The CDR3 extends over 18 amino acids. Germline CDR1 SGHTA, CDR2 FQGNSA. In nucleotides, the CDR3 is TGTGCCAGCAGCTTGAAGACGGGACTAGCGGGGGCCCCCTACGAGCAGTACTTC. Translation: CASSLKTGLAGAPYEQYF. The variable domain in full, completed from reference TRBV7-2 and TRBJ2-7, reads GAGVSQSPSNKVTEKGKDVELRCDPISGHTALYWYRQSLGQGLEFLIYFQGNSAPDKSGLPSDRFSAERTGGSVSTLTIQRTQQEDSAVYLCASSLKTGLAGAPYEQYFGPGTRLTVT.

The chain carries TRBV19 and TRBJ2-2, with 7 bases aligning to TRBD1. The CDR3 totals 15 residues. The germline V gene encodes CDR1 LNHDA and CDR2 SQIVND (reference sequence). Germline trimming cut 6 bases from V and 1 base from J; bases unmatched to any gene: 5. For the CDR3, the DNA is TGTGCCAGTAGCCGGACAGGAGGGAACACCGGGGAGCTGTTTTTT. Encoded protein: CASSRTGGNTGELFF.

Only one count was recorded for this clone. The chain couples TRBV18 to TRBJ1-1; D gene uncertain. From germline, CDR1 is KGHSH and CDR2 LQKENI. V lost 2 bases and J 1 base, leaving 8 bases between the germline ends. This CDR3 comprises 14 residues. In DNA, the CDR3 is TGTGCCAGCTCACCAAGCCAGGCGAACACTGAAGCTTTCTTT. It yields the protein CASSPSQANTEAFF.

The chain carries TRBV10-1 and TRBJ1-2; perhaps TRBD1 as D (5 bases). This CDR3 has 15 residues. Germline V gives CDR1 WNHNN, CDR2 SYGVQD (reference sequence). Trimming took 3 bases from V and 5 from J, leaving 16 bases between them. This chain's CDR3 is CASSDSGSGEYGYTF. CDR3 bases: TGCGCCAGCAGTGATTCAGGGTCCGGGGAGTATGGCTACACCTTC.